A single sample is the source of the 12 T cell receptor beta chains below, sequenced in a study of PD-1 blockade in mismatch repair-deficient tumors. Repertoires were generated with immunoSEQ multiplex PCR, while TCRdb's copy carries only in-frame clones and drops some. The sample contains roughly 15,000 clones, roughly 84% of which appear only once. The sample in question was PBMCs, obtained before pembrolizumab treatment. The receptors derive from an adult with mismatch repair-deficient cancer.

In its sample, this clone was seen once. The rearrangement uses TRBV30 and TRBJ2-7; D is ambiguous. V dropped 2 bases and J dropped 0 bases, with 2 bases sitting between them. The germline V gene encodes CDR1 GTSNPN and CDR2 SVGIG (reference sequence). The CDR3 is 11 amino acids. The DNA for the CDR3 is TGTGCCTGGAGTCTCTCCTACGAGCAGTACTTC. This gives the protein CAWSLSYEQYF.

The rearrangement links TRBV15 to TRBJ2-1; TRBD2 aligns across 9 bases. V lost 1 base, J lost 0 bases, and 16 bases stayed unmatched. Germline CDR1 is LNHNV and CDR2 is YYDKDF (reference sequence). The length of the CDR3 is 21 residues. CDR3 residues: CATSRVGSSGILPFSYNEQFF. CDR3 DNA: TGTGCCACCAGCAGAGTGGGGTCTAGCGGGATTTTACCTTTCTCCTACAATGAGCAGTTCTTC. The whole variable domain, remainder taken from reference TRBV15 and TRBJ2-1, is DAMVIQNPRYQVTQFGKPVTLSCSQTLNHNVMYWYQQKSSQAPKLLFHYYDKDFNNEADTPDNFQSRRPNTSFCFLDIRSPGLGDTAMYLCATSRVGSSGILPFSYNEQFFGPGTRLTVL.

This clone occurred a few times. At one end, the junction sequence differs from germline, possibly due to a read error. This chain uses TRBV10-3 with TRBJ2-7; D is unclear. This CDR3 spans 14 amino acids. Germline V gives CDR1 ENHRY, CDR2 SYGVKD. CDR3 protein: CASSEDGSVYEQYF. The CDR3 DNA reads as TGTGCCAGCAGTGAAGACGGATCCGTTTACGAGCAGTACTTC.

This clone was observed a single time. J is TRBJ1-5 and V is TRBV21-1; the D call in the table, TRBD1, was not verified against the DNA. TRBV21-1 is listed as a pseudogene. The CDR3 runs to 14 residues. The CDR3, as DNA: TGTGCCAGCAGCAAACTGGGGGCTGGGCAGCCCCAGCATTTT. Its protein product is CASSKLGAGQPQHF.

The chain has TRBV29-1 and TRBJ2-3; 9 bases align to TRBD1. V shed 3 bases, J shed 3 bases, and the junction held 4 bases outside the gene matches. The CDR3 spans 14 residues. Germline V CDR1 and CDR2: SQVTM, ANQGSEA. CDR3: CSVEETGGTDTQYF. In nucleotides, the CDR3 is TGCAGCGTTGAGGAGACAGGGGGTACAGATACGCAGTATTTT.

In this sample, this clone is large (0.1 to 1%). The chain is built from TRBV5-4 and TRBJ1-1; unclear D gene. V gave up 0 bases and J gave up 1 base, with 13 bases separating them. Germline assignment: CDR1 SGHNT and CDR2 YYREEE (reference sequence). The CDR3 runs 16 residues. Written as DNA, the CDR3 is TGTGCCAGCAGCTTGGAAGGGCGGGGATCGAACACTGAAGCTTTCTTT. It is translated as CASSLEGRGSNTEAFF.

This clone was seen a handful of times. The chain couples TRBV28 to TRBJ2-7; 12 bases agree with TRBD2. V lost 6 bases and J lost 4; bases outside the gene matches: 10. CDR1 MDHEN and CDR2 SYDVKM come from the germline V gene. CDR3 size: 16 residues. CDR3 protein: CASSPGLAGGPYEQYF. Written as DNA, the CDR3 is TGTGCCAGCAGCCCCGGGCTAGCGGGAGGGCCGTACGAGCAGTACTTC.

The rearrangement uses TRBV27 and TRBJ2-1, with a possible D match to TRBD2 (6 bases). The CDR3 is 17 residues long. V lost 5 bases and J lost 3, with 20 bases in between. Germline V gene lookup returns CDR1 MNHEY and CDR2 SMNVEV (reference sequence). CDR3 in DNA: TGTGCCAGCAGTCCTTATCCCCGGGAGATCTACTACAATGAGCAGTTCTTC. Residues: CASSPYPREIYYNEQFF.

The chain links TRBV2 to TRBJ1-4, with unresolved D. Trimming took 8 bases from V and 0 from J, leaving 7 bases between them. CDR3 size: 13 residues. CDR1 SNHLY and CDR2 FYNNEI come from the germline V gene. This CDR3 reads CASDTSTNEKLFF. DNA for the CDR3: TGTGCCAGCGACACATCAACTAATGAAAAACTGTTTTTT.

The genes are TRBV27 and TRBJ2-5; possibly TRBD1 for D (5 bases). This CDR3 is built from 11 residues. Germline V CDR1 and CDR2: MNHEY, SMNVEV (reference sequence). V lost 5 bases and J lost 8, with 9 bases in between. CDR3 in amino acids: CASSQGLTQYF. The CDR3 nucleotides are TGTGCCAGCAGTCAGGGCCTTACCCAGTACTTC.

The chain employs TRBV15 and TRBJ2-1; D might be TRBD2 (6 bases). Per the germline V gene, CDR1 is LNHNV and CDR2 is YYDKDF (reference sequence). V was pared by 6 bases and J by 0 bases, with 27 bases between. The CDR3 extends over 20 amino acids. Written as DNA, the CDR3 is TGTGCCACCAGGGTCGGGTGGTGGGGTATCGCGGGAAGCTCCTACAATGAGCAGTTCTTC. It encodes CATRVGWWGIAGSSYNEQFF.

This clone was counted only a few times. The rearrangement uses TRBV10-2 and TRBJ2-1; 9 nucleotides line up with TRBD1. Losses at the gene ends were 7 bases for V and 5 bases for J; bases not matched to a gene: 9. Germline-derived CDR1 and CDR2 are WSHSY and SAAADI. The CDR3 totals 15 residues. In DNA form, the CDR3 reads TGCGCCAGCACCGGCACGGACAGGGGAAACAATGAGCAGTTCTTC. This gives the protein CASTGTDRGNNEQFF.